Listed below are T cell receptor beta chains from one sample, sequenced in a study of T-cell memory formation after mild COVID-19. One entry per CDR3 protein results from TCRdb running MiXCR on the 5' RACE reads. This table holds 530,000 or so distinct CDR3 sequences, roughly 17% found once. Source material: PBMCs or a T cell subset sorted from them (not recorded which). The receptors were sampled from an adult woman who had mild COVID-19 (a few samples of this study predate the infection). Cell type and time point are not known. CDR3s include the opening cysteine and the closing phenylalanine or tryptophan. The D gene is left open where the match is weak. Clone size appears in some rows only: once, few, many, or a class for an expanded clone.

>NA|TRBJ1-1|TRBV5-1|NA
TGCGCCAGCACCGACTGGGTTGAAGCTTTCTTT
CASTDWVEAFF
>NA|TRBJ1-2|TRBV24-1|few
TGTGCCACCAGTAGGGGGGTGAACTATGGCTACACCTTC
CATSRGVNYGYTF
>NA|TRBJ1-6|TRBV5-1|NA
TGCGCCAGCAGCTCCCGGGACGGGGGTAATTCACCCCTCCACTTT
CASSSRDGGNSPLHF
>NA|TRBJ2-3|TRBV2|few
TGTGCCAGCAAGTTTGGACCAGGGACAGATACGCAGTATTTT
CASKFGPGTDTQYF
>TRBD1|TRBJ1-2|TRBV7-3|NA
TGTGCCAGCAGCCTCCATCGGACAGGGAATGGCTACACCTTC
CASSLHRTGNGYTF
>TRBD2|TRBJ2-7|TRBV15|NA
TGTGCCACCAGCAGAGGTCAGCGGGGGGTCCACGAGCAGTACTTC
CATSRGQRGVHEQYF
>TRBD1|TRBJ2-7|TRBV5-4|few
TGTGCCAGCAGGAGAACACTTGGGACAGGAGACTACGAGCAGTACTTC
CASRRTLGTGDYEQYF
>NA|TRBJ2-1|TRBV7-3|NA
TGTGCCAGCAGCTTCGCCGGGGAGAATGAGCAGTTCTTC
CASSFAGENEQFF
>NA|TRBJ2-3|TRBV4-2|few
TGTGCCAGCAGCCAACCGTCAGATACGCAGTATTTT
CASSQPSDTQYF
>NA|TRBJ2-3|TRBV7-6|many
TGTGCCAGCAGCTTCGGGACCAGACCGGATACGCAGTATTTT
CASSFGTRPDTQYF
>NA|TRBJ1-2|TRBV29-1|many
TGCAGCGTTGAAGAAAGGTTGGGGCAAGGGGCCAACTATGGCTACACCTTC
CSVEERLGQGANYGYTF
>TRBD1|TRBJ1-2|TRBV20-1|NA
TGCAGTGCTAGCCCTGATCGACAGGGGAGAGGCTACACCTTC
CSASPDRQGRGYTF
>TRBD2|TRBJ2-3|TRBV7-3|NA
TGTGCCAGCAGCTTCGGGACTAGCGGGCCCCGTAATACAGATACGCAGTATTTT
CASSFGTSGPRNTDTQYF
>NA|TRBJ2-7|TRBV7-9|NA
TGTGCCAGCAGCCCCTACGTTGGGAGCTCCTACGAGCAGTACTTC
CASSPYVGSSYEQYF
>NA|TRBJ2-1|TRBV24-1|NA
TGTGCCACCCGGGACAGGGTCTCGATAGCGGGAGGCAATGAGCAGTTCTTC
CATRDRVSIAGGNEQFF
>TRBD1|TRBJ2-7|TRBV7-9|few
TGTGCCAGCAGCCGGACAGGGGAGCAGTACTTC
CASSRTGEQYF
>NA|TRBJ1-2|TRBV3-1|NA
TGTGCCAGCAGTCAGGGCTACTATGGCTACACCTTC
CASSQGYYGYTF
>NA|TRBJ1-1|TRBV27|NA
TGTGCCGGCAGTTTAAGGGTACGGGGGACTGAAGCTTTCTTT
CAGSLRVRGTEAFF
>TRBD2|TRBJ2-2|TRBV5-4|few
TGTGCCAGCAGCGGGACTAGCGGTTACACCGGGGAGCTGTTTTTT
CASSGTSGYTGELFF
>NA|TRBJ1-2|TRBV3-1|once
TGTGCCAGCAGCCAAGATCGGGCTGGCTACACCTTC
CASSQDRAGYTF
>TRBD1|TRBJ2-2|TRBV7-3|many
TGTGCCAGCAGCTTAATGCCCGGGACAGGCACCGGGGAGCTGTTTTTT
CASSLMPGTGTGELFF
>NA|TRBJ1-2|TRBV7-9|NA
TGTGCCACTCCCCCGGAGGGCTCGGGAGAGGGCTACACCTTC
CATPPEGSGEGYTF
>NA|TRBJ1-1|TRBV4-1|few
TGCGCCAGCAGCATAGGAGGCGGGGGCACTGAAGCTTTCTTT
CASSIGGGGTEAFF
>NA|TRBJ2-1|TRBV18|NA
TGTGCCACGCTCAGACCCAGTCAAGGTACCAATGAGCAGTTCTTC
CATLRPSQGTNEQFF
>NA|TRBJ2-1|TRBV2|few
TGTGCCAGCAGGGAAACAGGGCCCGATGAGCAGTTCTTC
CASRETGPDEQFF
>TRBD1|TRBJ2-7|TRBV6-4|few
TGTGCCAGCAATAACAGACAGGGAGAGAAGAAAGAGCAGTACTTC
CASNNRQGEKKEQYF
>TRBD2|TRBJ2-2|TRBV30|NA
TGTGCCTGGAGTGTACTGAGTGCGGGAGCCGGGGAGCTGTTTTTT
CAWSVLSAGAGELFF
>NA|TRBJ2-7|TRBV5-6|many
TGTGCCAGCAGCTTGTGGGACGAGCAGTACTTC
CASSLWDEQYF
>NA|TRBJ2-3|TRBV18|few
TGTGCCAGCTCACCTATTCAGCGGGTCACAGATACGCAGTATTTT
CASSPIQRVTDTQYF
>NA|TRBJ1-1|TRBV6-5|NA
TGTGCCAGCAGTTACTCGTTGGGGGGCGGGAACACTGAAGCTTTCTTT
CASSYSLGGGNTEAFF
>NA|TRBJ1-4|TRBV4-1|NA
TGCGCCAGCAGCCAAGGCAATGAAAAACTGTTTTTT
CASSQGNEKLFF
>NA|TRBJ2-6|TRBV30|NA
TGTGCCTGGAGTGTTGGAATAGAGAGGTACTCTGGGGCCAACGTCCTGACTTTC
CAWSVGIERYSGANVLTF
>NA|TRBJ1-2|TRBV7-9|many
TGTGCCAGCAGCCAACGTGGTGGTTCTGGCTACACCTTC
CASSQRGGSGYTF
>NA|TRBJ2-5|TRBV15|NA
TGTGCCACCAGCAGAGAAGAGGGAAGACGGGTAGAGACCCAGTACTTC
CATSREEGRRVETQYF
>TRBD2|TRBJ2-7|TRBV19|NA
TGTGCCAGTAGTAGCCCCTATAGCGGGAGCAGTCGCGAGCAGTACTTC
CASSSPYSGSSREQYF
>TRBD1|TRBJ2-1|TRBV19|once
TGTGCCAGTCGGGACAGGGGTACGGATGAGCAGTTCTTC
CASRDRGTDEQFF
>NA|TRBJ1-2|TRBV12-3/TRBV12-4|NA
TGTGCCAGCAGCCTAGCCTTGGGCGGGCCTGGCTACACCTTC
CASSLALGGPGYTF
>NA|TRBJ2-5|TRBV21-1|few
TGTGCCAGCAGCAAGGGGCAGGGGTCACAAGAGACCCAGTACTTC
CASSKGQGSQETQYF
>NA|TRBJ1-1|TRBV11-2|NA
TGTGCCAGCAGCCAGATGAGGAGCACTGAAGCTTTCTTT
CASSQMRSTEAFF
>TRBD2|TRBJ2-7|TRBV3-1|many
TGTGCCAGCAGCCAACAAAGCGGGGGGGGTTCCTACGAGCAGTACTTC
CASSQQSGGGSYEQYF
>NA|TRBJ2-5|TRBV29-1|few
TGCAGCGTTGAAGAGACCCGGGAGACCCAGTACTTC
CSVEETRETQYF
>NA|TRBJ2-1|TRBV6-2/TRBV6-3|few
TGTGCCACCAGGGACTCTTCTTACAATGAGCAGTTCTTC
CATRDSSYNEQFF
>TRBD2|TRBJ2-1|TRBV5-1|few
TGCGCCAGCAGCTGGGGGGACTACTACAATGAGCAGTTCTTC
CASSWGDYYNEQFF
>TRBD2|TRBJ2-7|TRBV3-1|NA
TGTGCCAGCAGCCAAGAGTGGAGCGGGAGGGCCCTGGAGCAGTACTTC
CASSQEWSGRALEQYF
>NA|TRBJ2-7|TRBV9|NA
TGTGCCAGCAGCGTAGGGGGGGACCACTCCTACGAGCAGTACTTC
CASSVGGDHSYEQYF
>TRBD2|TRBJ2-1|TRBV6-5|few
TGTGCCAGCAGTTACTCGACTACTAGCGGGTACAATGAGCAGTTCTTC
CASSYSTTSGYNEQFF
>NA|TRBJ2-3|TRBV3-1|many
TGTGCCAGCAGCCGAGGTTTCGCCACACTCACAGATACGCAGTATTTT
CASSRGFATLTDTQYF
>NA|TRBJ2-3|TRBV6-6|many
TGTGCCAGCAGCCCGACAGAAGATACGCAGTATTTT
CASSPTEDTQYF
>TRBD2|TRBJ2-5|TRBV27|few
TGTGCCAGCAGTCTAGCGGGAGGGGTTCCGGAGACCCAGTACTTC
CASSLAGGVPETQYF
>NA|TRBJ2-5|TRBV7-8|NA
TGTGCCAGCAACTCCCAGGGGAGGGGGGAGACCCAGTACTTC
CASNSQGRGETQYF
>TRBD1|TRBJ2-7|TRBV9|many
TGTGCCAGCAGCGTCGGGACAGTCTCCTACGAGCAGTACTTC
CASSVGTVSYEQYF
>NA|TRBJ1-2|TRBV6-6|NA
TGTGCCAGCAGTTACCCGGGGGGGGCTAACTATGGCTACACCTTC
CASSYPGGANYGYTF